The T cell receptor beta chain under discussion was sequenced for a study of glioma-infiltrating T cells after dendritic cell vaccination (TCRdb year 2016). The study in broad terms: The cohort included some 15 glioblastoma patients drawn from Phase I and II dendritic cell vaccination trials, of whom 9 were newly diagnosed and 6 had recurrent disease. Survival after dendritic cell vaccination was correlated with TCR sequencing metrics, including TIL content and tumor-blood repertoire overlap. The vaccine consisted of monocyte-derived dendritic cells cultured less than 9 days with IL-4 and GM-CSF, then pulsed overnight with autologous tumor lysate. Between the early 2000s and the early 2010s, the patients were given dendritic cell vaccination pulsed with autologous tumor lysate. Each patient was given three intradermal dendritic cell vaccine injections, spaced two weeks apart, in the arm below the axilla. Tumor-infiltrating lymphocyte content was quantified and tumor and blood repertoires were compared in dendritic cell-vaccinated glioblastoma patients by deep sequencing of TCR beta CDR3 regions. The investigation overall reported the following: The response model built on TCR overlap across three groups was characterized as speculative, with prospective validation still needed. The cohort was small and heterogeneous, only a few patients had full blood and tumor sets, and even fewer had initial-recurrent tumor pairs. TCR clonality showed no direct relationship with survival, which suggests that a diverse polyclonal response may be important. Longer time to progression and overall survival after dendritic cell vaccination were predicted by higher estimated pretreatment TIL content.

A note on this clone: Its antigen remains undetermined. No base quality information exists; no much larger clone differs at one position.

Patients were selected on the basis of adequate residual fresh-frozen tumor tissue and more than two years of available survival data. Molecular status otherwise varied across the glioblastoma patients, but none of them carried an isocitrate dehydrogenase mutation. PBMC were collected before vaccination, two weeks after the third vaccination, and at tumor progression if progression occurred. Genomic DNA was extracted with the Qiagen DNeasy Blood extraction Kit. TCRB CDR3 regions were amplified from approximately 2 ug genomic DNA, or all available DNA if less, using the immunoSEQ assay. Multiplex PCR used 60 forward primers for TCR V beta segments and 13 reverse primers for J beta segments. To estimate the number of reads per starting template, synthetic control templates were added to each sample at limiting dilution. Sequencing produced 87 bp reads on the Illumina HiSeq System. The study's own analysis went as follows. PCR and sequencing errors were removed by a nearest neighbor algorithm that merged closely related sequences. TCR overlap was measured as the percentage of unique tumor TCR beta sequences also present in the same patient's peripheral blood. TCRdb retrieved this table from immuneACCESS and kept in-frame rearrangements only. Not all clones are present; in checked studies, unresolved V genes account for under half, and no reason is known for the remainder. The V and J calls and clone size were taken over from that table, and D and trimming were inferred from the DNA. Counted in this sample were tens of thousands of clones; 85% to 95% of them appeared once. The ten largest make up over 2% of the sample.

The CDR3, cysteine through phenylalanine, is 12 amino acids long. Just CDR3 DNA is preserved here, 36 bases in frame from base 1. After removal of 5 bases from V and 12 bases from J, the junction retains 9 bases not matched to a gene. From the germline V gene, CDR1 is SGHTA and CDR2 is FQGNSA. The specimen was blood, collected before dendritic cell vaccination. The clonotype was recovered from a human donor with glioblastoma. The chain joins TRBV7-2 to TRBJ1-2; TRBD1 matches 7 bases in the middle. The CDR3 corresponds to CASSIAGTDDTF. The DNA is as follows: TGTGCCAGCAGCATTGCCGGGACAGACGACACCTTC.